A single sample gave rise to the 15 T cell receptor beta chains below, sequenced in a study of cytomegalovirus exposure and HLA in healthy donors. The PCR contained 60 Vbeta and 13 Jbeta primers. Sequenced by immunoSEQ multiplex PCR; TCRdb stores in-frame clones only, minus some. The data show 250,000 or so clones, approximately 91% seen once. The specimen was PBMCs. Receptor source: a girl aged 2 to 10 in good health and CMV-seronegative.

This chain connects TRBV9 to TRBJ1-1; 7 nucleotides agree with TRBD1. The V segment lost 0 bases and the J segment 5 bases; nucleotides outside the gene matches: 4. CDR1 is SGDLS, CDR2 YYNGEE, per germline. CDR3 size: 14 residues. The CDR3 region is CASSVAGGITEAFF. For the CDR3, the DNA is TGTGCCAGCAGCGTAGCAGGGGGGATAACTGAAGCTTTCTTT.

CDR3 nucleotide sequence: TGTGCCATCCACAGGTCGAACACCGGGGAGCTGTTTTTT. Its translation: CAIHRSNTGELFF. The chain links TRBV10-3 to TRBJ2-2; perhaps TRBD1 as D (5 bases). The CDR3 spans 13 residues. The germline V gene encodes CDR1 ENHRY and CDR2 SYGVKD. V was shortened by 8 bases and J by 0 bases, with 7 bases between the two germline ends.

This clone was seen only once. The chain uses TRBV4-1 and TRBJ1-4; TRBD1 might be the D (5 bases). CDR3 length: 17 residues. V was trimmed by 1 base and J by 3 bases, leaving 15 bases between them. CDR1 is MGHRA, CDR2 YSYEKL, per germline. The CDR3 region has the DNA TGCGCCAGCAGCCAAGGGGCGGCAGGGCTATCTAATGAAAAACTGTTTTTT. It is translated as CASSQGAAGLSNEKLFF.

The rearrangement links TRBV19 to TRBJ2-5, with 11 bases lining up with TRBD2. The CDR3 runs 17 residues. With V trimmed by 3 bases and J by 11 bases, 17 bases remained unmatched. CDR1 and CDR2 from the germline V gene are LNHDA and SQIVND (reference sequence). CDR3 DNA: TGTGCCAGTAGTATTAGTCAACTAGCGGGAGCGAGTGTCCAGCAGTACTTC. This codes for CASSISQLAGASVQQYF.

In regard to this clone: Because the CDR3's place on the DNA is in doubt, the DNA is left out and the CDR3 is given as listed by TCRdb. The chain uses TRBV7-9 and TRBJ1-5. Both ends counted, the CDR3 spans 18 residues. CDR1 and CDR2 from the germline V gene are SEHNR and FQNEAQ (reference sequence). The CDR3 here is CASSLDTEDFRGNQPQHF.

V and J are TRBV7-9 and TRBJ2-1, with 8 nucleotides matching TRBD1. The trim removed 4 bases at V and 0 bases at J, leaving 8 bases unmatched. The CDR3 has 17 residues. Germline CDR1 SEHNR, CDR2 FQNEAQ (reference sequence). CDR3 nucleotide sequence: TGTGCCAGCAGCTCGCGCGTCACAGGGGGCTCCTACAATGAGCAGTTCTTC. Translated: CASSSRVTGGSYNEQFF.

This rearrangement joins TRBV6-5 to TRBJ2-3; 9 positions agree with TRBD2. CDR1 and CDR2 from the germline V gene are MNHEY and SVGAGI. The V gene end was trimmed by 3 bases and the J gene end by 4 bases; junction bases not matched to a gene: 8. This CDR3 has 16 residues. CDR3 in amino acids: CASSYQAGGSSDTQYF. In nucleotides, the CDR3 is TGTGCCAGCAGTTATCAAGCGGGAGGTAGTTCAGATACGCAGTATTTT.

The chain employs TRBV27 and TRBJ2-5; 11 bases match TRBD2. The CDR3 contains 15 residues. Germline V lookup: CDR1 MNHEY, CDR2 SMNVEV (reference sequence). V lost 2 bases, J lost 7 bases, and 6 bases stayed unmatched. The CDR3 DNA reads TGTGCCAGCAGTTTAACTAGCGGGGGACAGGGGACCCAGTACTTC. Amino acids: CASSLTSGGQGTQYF.

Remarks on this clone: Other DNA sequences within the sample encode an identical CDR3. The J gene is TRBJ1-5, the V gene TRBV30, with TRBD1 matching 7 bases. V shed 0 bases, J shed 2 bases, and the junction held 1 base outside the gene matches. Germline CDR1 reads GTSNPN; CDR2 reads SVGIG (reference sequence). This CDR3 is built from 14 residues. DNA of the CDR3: TGTGCCTGGAGTGTAGGGGGCGGCAATCAGCCCCAGCATTTT. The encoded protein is CAWSVGGGNQPQHF.

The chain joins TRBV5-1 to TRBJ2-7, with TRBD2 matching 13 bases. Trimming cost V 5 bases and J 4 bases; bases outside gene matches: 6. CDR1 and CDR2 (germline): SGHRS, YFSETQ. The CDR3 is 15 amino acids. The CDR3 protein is CASREGTSGVYEQYF. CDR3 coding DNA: TGCGCCAGCAGAGAAGGGACTAGCGGGGTGTACGAGCAGTACTTC.

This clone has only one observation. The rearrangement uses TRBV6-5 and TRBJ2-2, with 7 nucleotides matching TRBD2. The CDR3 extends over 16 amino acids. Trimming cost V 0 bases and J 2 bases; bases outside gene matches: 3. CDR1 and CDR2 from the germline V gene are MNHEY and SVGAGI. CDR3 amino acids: CASSYSLAENTGELFF. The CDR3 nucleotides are TGTGCCAGCAGTTACTCGCTAGCGGAAAACACCGGGGAGCTGTTTTTT.

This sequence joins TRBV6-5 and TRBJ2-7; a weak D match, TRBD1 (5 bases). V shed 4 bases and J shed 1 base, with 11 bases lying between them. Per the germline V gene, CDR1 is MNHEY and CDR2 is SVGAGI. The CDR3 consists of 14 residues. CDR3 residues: CASSFGRASYEQYF. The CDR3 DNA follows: TGTGCCAGCAGTTTTGGCAGGGCATCCTACGAGCAGTACTTC.

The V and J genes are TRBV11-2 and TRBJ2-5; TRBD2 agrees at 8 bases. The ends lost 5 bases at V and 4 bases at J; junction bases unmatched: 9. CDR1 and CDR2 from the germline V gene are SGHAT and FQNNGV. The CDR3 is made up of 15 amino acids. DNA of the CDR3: TGTGCCAGCAGCAGTAGCGGGGCGGAGGGAGAGACCCAGTACTTC. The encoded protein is CASSSSGAEGETQYF. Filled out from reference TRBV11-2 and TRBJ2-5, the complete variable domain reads EAGVAQSPRYKIIEKRQSVAFWCNPISGHATLYWYQQILGQGPKLLIQFQNNGVVDDSQLPKDRFSAERLKGVDSTLKIQPAKLEDSAVYLCASSSSGAEGETQYFGPGTRLLVL.

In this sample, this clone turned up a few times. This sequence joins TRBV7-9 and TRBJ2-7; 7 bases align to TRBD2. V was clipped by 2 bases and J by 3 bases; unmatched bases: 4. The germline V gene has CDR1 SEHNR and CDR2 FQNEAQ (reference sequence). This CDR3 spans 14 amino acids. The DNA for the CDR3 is TGTGCCAGCAGCTTAATCGGCGGGGGCTACGAGCAGTACTTC. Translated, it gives CASSLIGGGYEQYF. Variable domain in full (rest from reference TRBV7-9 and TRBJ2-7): DTGVSQNPRHKITKRGQNVTFRCDPISEHNRLYWYRQTLGQGPEFLTYFQNEAQLEKSRLLSDRFSAERPKGSFSTLEIQRTEQGDSAMYLCASSLIGGGYEQYFGPGTRLTVT.

CDR3: CAWSPDFLNNEQFF. The CDR3 DNA follows: TGTGCCTGGAGCCCGGACTTCCTCAATAATGAGCAGTTCTTC. This rearrangement joins TRBV30 to TRBJ2-1, with a tentative D call TRBD2 (5 bases). CDR1 is GTSNPN, CDR2 SVGIG, per germline (reference sequence). This CDR3 has 14 amino acids. V shed 3 bases and J shed 7 bases, with 16 bases lying between them.